This T cell receptor (beta chain) was identified in a study of response to subunit inactivated influenza vaccine (dated by TCRdb to the late 2010s). At the level of the whole study: Deep quantitative profiling of the T cell receptor repertoire was used in the study to follow responses to a trivalent subunit inactivated influenza vaccine.

The table lists this clonotype with a few counts. Its antigen is not yet known. Per-nucleotide qualities are absent, and no much larger clonotype sits a single base away. Library creation used RT-PCR. For sequencing, an Illumina HiSeq 2500 was employed. TCRdb's own reprocessing of the public reads used fastp at Q25 and MiXCR and kept productive beta chains. Records with the same CDR3 protein are collapsed into one entry carrying the most frequent genes and DNA. Counted in this sample were 500,000 or so distinct CDR3 sequences; 16% of them appeared once. The top ten hold around 3% of the sample. Overall study results and their limits: The authors suggested that each seasonal influenza vaccination may recruit only a limited number of new T cells.

Ends trimmed: V by 0 bases, J by 10 bases; bases unmatched to a gene: 9. CDR1 SGHDN and CDR2 FVKESK were looked up in the germline V gene. The CDR3 runs 16 amino acids, cysteine and phenylalanine included. Only the CDR3 region is kept as DNA, spanning 48 bases read in frame from base 1. Sequencing was performed on CD4+ T cells sorted from PBMCs, taken less than 30 months after vaccination. The rearranged chain carries TRBV14 and TRBJ2-1; the central 10 bases match TRBD2. The clonotype comes from a man aged 45 to 70 who received an inactivated influenza vaccine. Donor details come from another sample of the same person, matched by shared clones. The nucleotides read TGTGCCAGCAGCCAAGAAGGGCTAGCGGGAGTTCGGGAGCAGTTCTTC. The encoded protein is CASSQEGLAGVREQFF. The CDR3, completed at both ends by the reference TRBV14 and TRBJ2-1 genes, gives the full variable domain EAGVTQFPSHSVIEKGQTVTLRCDPISGHDNLYWYRRVMGKEIKFLLHFVKESKQDESGMPNNRFLAERTGGTYSTLKVQPAELEDSGVYFCASSQEGLAGVREQFFGPGTRLTVL.